A single sample is the source of the 12 T cell receptor beta chains below, sequenced in a study of cytomegalovirus exposure and HLA in healthy donors. The PCR was carried out with 60 Vbeta primers and 13 Jbeta primers. Data came from immunoSEQ multiplex PCR; TCRdb stores just in-frame clones and leaves some out. Seen here are 150,000 or so clones, 81% observed once, and the top ten hold 1% to 1.5%. Sequencing was performed on PBMCs. The receptor source for this set is a man in his forties or fifties in good health and CMV-seropositive.

A few counts support this clone. This chain links TRBV27 with TRBJ2-7; D gene uncertain. The V end was cut by 4 bases, the J end by 3 bases, with 4 bases between. Germline assignment: CDR1 MNHEY and CDR2 SMNVEV (reference sequence). The CDR3 contains 11 residues. The CDR3 spells CASSSHYEQYF. The CDR3 DNA reads as TGTGCCAGCAGTTCCCACTACGAGCAGTACTTC.

The V and J genes are TRBV5-4 and TRBJ2-1; D call uncertain. The germline gives CDR1 SGHNT, CDR2 YYREEE (reference sequence). V lost 5 bases and J 0 bases, leaving 6 bases between the germline ends. The CDR3 totals 13 residues. The CDR3 nucleotides are TGTGCCAGCAGACAGAGCTCCTACAATGAGCAGTTCTTC. Translated, it gives CASRQSSYNEQFF.

The V gene is TRBV6-1, the J gene TRBJ2-7, with D perhaps TRBD1 (5 bases). The CDR3 contains 15 residues. V was trimmed by 2 bases and J by 5 bases, leaving 16 bases between them. Germline CDR1 and CDR2: MNHNS and SASEGT. The DNA of the CDR3 is TGTGCCAGCAGTGAAAGGAGACAGCCAAGGAACGAGCAGTACTTC. Translation gives CASSERRQPRNEQYF.

V usage is TRBV11-2 and J usage is TRBJ2-5; 9 bases agree with TRBD1. Germline-derived CDR1 and CDR2 are SGHAT and FQNNGV. J gave up 11 bases and V 7 bases, and 20 bases lay outside the gene matches. CDR3 size: 16 residues. The CDR3 DNA is TGTGCCAGCAACGATATAATACAGGGGGCGCGCTCGGGTCAGTACTTC. Translating gives CASNDIIQGARSGQYF. Looking up the rest from reference TRBV11-2 and TRBJ2-5 gives the full variable domain: EAGVAQSPRYKIIEKRQSVAFWCNPISGHATLYWYQQILGQGPKLLIQFQNNGVVDDSQLPKDRFSAERLKGVDSTLKIQPAKLEDSAVYLCASNDIIQGARSGQYFGPGTRLLVL.

DNA of the CDR3: TGTGCCAGCTCCCCTACTAGCTCCTACAATGAGCAGTTCTTC. Its protein is CASSPTSSYNEQFF. The genes are TRBV6-1 and TRBJ2-1; D might be TRBD2 (5 bases). The CDR3 totals 14 residues. V was trimmed by 8 bases and J by 0 bases, leaving 11 bases between them. CDR1 MNHNS and CDR2 SASEGT come from the germline V gene.

J is TRBJ2-7 and V is TRBV7-2, with D hard to call. V was trimmed by 5 bases and J by 2 bases, leaving 7 bases between them. CDR3 length equals 12 residues. Germline assignment: CDR1 SGHTA and CDR2 FQGNSA. Written as DNA, the CDR3 is TGTGCCAGCAGCCCTCAGGCCTACGAGCAGTACTTC. Translation: CASSPQAYEQYF.

The DNA of the CDR3 is TGCAGCGTTAGAGCGGGACCATCCTACAATGAGCAGTTCTTC. It specifies CSVRAGPSYNEQFF. The V gene is TRBV29-1, the J gene TRBJ2-1; 7 nucleotides agree with TRBD2. From germline, CDR1 is SQVTM and CDR2 ANQGSEA. The trim removed 5 bases at V and 1 base at J, leaving 5 bases unmatched. The CDR3 is 14 amino acids.

The chain is built from TRBV6-1 and TRBJ1-3; D is unclear. The CDR3 has 11 residues. The germline V and J ends were trimmed by 10 bases and 0 bases, with 4 bases remaining between them. Looked up from germline, CDR1 is MNHNS and CDR2 is SASEGT. The CDR3 nucleotides are TGTGCCACCTACTCTGGAAACACCATATATTTT. This codes for CATYSGNTIYF.

V gene TRBV28 combines with J gene TRBJ1-2; tentative D call: TRBD1 (5 bases). The CDR3 has 12 amino acids. Trimming left V 10 bases short and J 5 bases short, with 14 bases between. Germline CDR1 reads MDHEN; CDR2 reads SYDVKM. Written as DNA, the CDR3 is TGTGCCACTTCGGACCAGGGTTATGGCTACACCTTC. Encoded protein: CATSDQGYGYTF.

The chain employs TRBV18 and TRBJ1-1; TRBD1 is a possible D gene (5 bases). The CDR3 is 13 amino acids. Germline CDR1 KGHSH, CDR2 LQKENI. Trimming left V 2 bases short and J 4 bases short, with 8 bases between. The CDR3 protein is CASSPSGGTEAFF. The DNA for the CDR3 is TGTGCCAGCTCACCATCCGGGGGCACTGAAGCTTTCTTT.

The chain employs TRBV7-6 and TRBJ2-5; D ambiguous. Per the germline V gene, CDR1 is SGHVS and CDR2 is FNYEAQ. V lost 5 bases, J lost 10 bases, and 14 bases lay in between. There are 12 residues in the CDR3. DNA for the CDR3: TGTGCCAGCAGCCTCGAGAGCTTGGTCCAGTACTTC. The encoded protein is CASSLESLVQYF.

The rearrangement uses TRBV30 and TRBJ1-6, with TRBD1 identical over 7 bases. The CDR3 is 18 residues long. V shed 5 bases and J 8 bases; nucleotides not matched to a gene: 21. CDR1 is GTSNPN, CDR2 SVGIG, per germline (reference sequence). As DNA, the CDR3 is TGTGCCTGGTCAAAGCACCCCATAGCAGGGGGTTTGGATTCACCCCTCCACTTT. This codes for CAWSKHPIAGGLDSPLHF.